The rows below give T cell receptor beta chains drawn from one sample of a study of technical replicates of blood from several donors. Data came from immunoSEQ multiplex PCR; TCRdb stores just in-frame clones and leaves some out. The profile covers about 82,000 clones, with under 96% appearing a single time and more than 0.35% taken by the ten largest. The sequenced sample was T cells isolated from PBMCs. All receptors come from a human donor in good health. Both conserved end residues are part of each CDR3. D genes are given only for firm matches. Clone size is not always given. Where it is, it says once, few, many or a class for expanded clones.

V: TRBV27
size: once
D: NA
J: TRBJ2-1
DNA: TGTGCCAGCAGTCAGACAAGGGGCAATGAGCAGTTCTTC
CDR3: CASSQTRGNEQFF

V: TRBV13
size: once
D: TRBD1
J: TRBJ1-1
DNA: TGTGCCAGCACCGAGACAGGGTTAAGGACTGAAGCTTTCTTT
CDR3: CASTETGLRTEAFF

V: TRBV5-1
size: NA
D: TRBD2
J: TRBJ2-7
DNA: TGCGCCAGCAGCCCTAGCGGGAGCAATTACTACGAGCAGTACTTC
CDR3: CASSPSGSNYYEQYF

V: TRBV5-6
size: NA
D: TRBD2
J: TRBJ2-7
DNA: TGTGCCAGCAGCGCGGGACTAGCGGCCTACGAGCAGTACTTC
CDR3: CASSAGLAAYEQYF

V: TRBV5-8
size: NA
D: TRBD2
J: TRBJ2-1
DNA: TGTGCCAGCAGCTTGGCCCTGTCTAGCGGGAGGTTGGATGAGCAGTTCTTC
CDR3: CASSLALSSGRLDEQFF

V: TRBV7-9
size: NA
D: NA
J: TRBJ1-4
DNA: TGTGCCAGCAGCTTAGCAGGGGGGGCTCAAGAAAAACTGTTTTTT
CDR3: CASSLAGGAQEKLFF

V: TRBV2
size: NA
D: NA
J: TRBJ1-5
DNA: TGTGCCAGCAGTGAAACCAGGGGTGGGCAGCCCCAGCATTTT
CDR3: CASSETRGGQPQHF

V: TRBV27
size: once
D: NA
J: TRBJ2-5
DNA: TGTGCCAGCAGTTTTATCTGGGGCGAGACCCAGTACTTC
CDR3: CASSFIWGETQYF

V: TRBV15
size: NA
D: NA
J: TRBJ1-1
DNA: TGTGCCACCAGGAGAAATTACAGGGCCCTGAACACTGAAGCTTTCTTT
CDR3: CATRRNYRALNTEAFF

V: TRBV7-6
size: NA
D: TRBD1
J: TRBJ1-1
DNA: TGTGCCAGCAGCGAAGGGACAGGGGGCGTGAACACTGAAGCTTTCTTT
CDR3: CASSEGTGGVNTEAFF

V: TRBV19
size: NA
D: NA
J: TRBJ1-1
DNA: TGTGCCAGTAGTATTCCCTGGGAGGGGACTGAAGCTTTCTTT
CDR3: CASSIPWEGTEAFF

V: TRBV7-9
size: NA
D: NA
J: TRBJ2-3
DNA: TGTGCCAGCAGCTTAGGTATTTATACGCAGTATTTT
CDR3: CASSLGIYTQYF

V: TRBV28
size: NA
D: TRBD1
J: TRBJ2-7
DNA: TGTGCCAGCAGTTTACCCCCCGGGACAGGGGACGAGCAGTACTTC
CDR3: CASSLPPGTGDEQYF

V: TRBV5-1
size: NA
D: NA
J: TRBJ2-4
DNA: TGCGCCAGCAGCCCGACAGAAACCAAAAACATTCAGTACTTC
CDR3: CASSPTETKNIQYF

V: TRBV10-1
size: NA
D: TRBD1
J: TRBJ2-1
DNA: TGCGCCAGCAACCCCGGGACAGGGATGGGCAATGAGCAGTTCTTC
CDR3: CASNPGTGMGNEQFF

V: TRBV19
size: NA
D: NA
J: TRBJ1-5
DNA: TGTGCCAGTATAAAAGGCGCAGGGGAATCGTTTCAGCCCCAGCATTTT
CDR3: CASIKGAGESFQPQHF

V: TRBV6-5
size: NA
D: TRBD1
J: TRBJ1-4
DNA: TGTGCCAGCAGTTACGTACAGGGGAGTAATGAAAAACTGTTTTTT
CDR3: CASSYVQGSNEKLFF

V: TRBV7-9
size: NA
D: NA
J: TRBJ2-2
DNA: TGTGCCAGCAGCTTAGCGTTAACCGGGACATTCCGCACCGGGGAGCTGTTTTTT
CDR3: CASSLALTGTFRTGELFF

V: TRBV27
size: NA
D: NA
J: TRBJ1-1
DNA: TGTGCCAGCAGTTTAGGCAGGAGGAATGAAGCTTTCTTT
CDR3: CASSLGRRNEAFF

V: TRBV5-1
size: NA
D: NA
J: TRBJ2-2
DNA: TGCTCTAGATTCTCAGGGTGGGAGCTGTTTTTT
CDR3: CSRFSGWELFF

V: TRBV27
size: NA
D: TRBD1
J: TRBJ2-7
DNA: TGTGCCAGCACCCTCACCGGGACAGGGAGTGGTGGCGAGCAGTACTTC
CDR3: CASTLTGTGSGGEQYF

V: TRBV6-5
size: NA
D: TRBD1
J: TRBJ1-1
DNA: TGTGCCAGCAGTGGACAGGGGAACACTGAAGCTTTCTTT
CDR3: CASSGQGNTEAFF

V: TRBV9
size: NA
D: NA
J: TRBJ1-4
DNA: TGTGCCAGCAGCGTAGCTCCTGGTGGGGGGGAAGATGAAAAACTGTTTTTT
CDR3: CASSVAPGGGEDEKLFF

V: TRBV6-6
size: NA
D: TRBD1
J: TRBJ1-1
DNA: TGTGCCAGCAGTTCCCGCGAGGGGGCAGGCACTGAAGCTTTCTTT
CDR3: CASSSREGAGTEAFF

V: TRBV7-2
size: NA
D: TRBD2
J: TRBJ2-1
DNA: TGTGCCAGCAGCTTCATAGCGGGAGGTAATTGGCATAATGAGCAGTTCTTC
CDR3: CASSFIAGGNWHNEQFF

V: TRBV5-6
size: NA
D: TRBD2
J: TRBJ2-5
DNA: TGTGCCAGCAGGGGGAGACTAGCGGGAGGGGAGACCCAGTACTTC
CDR3: CASRGRLAGGETQYF

V: TRBV6-1
size: NA
D: NA
J: TRBJ1-2
DNA: TGTGCCAGCATTACAGGATTGATCTATGGCTACACCTTC
CDR3: CASITGLIYGYTF

V: TRBV21-1
size: NA
D: NA
J: TRBJ1-1
DNA: TGTGCCACATGGGGGGTTTACACTGAAGCTTTCTTT
CDR3: CATWGVYTEAFF

V: TRBV5-1
size: NA
D: NA
J: TRBJ2-5
DNA: TGCGCCAGCAGCTTGGCCAGATTAGAGACCCAGTACTTC
CDR3: CASSLARLETQYF

V: TRBV19
size: NA
D: TRBD2
J: TRBJ2-5
DNA: TGTGCCAGTAGTATAGATCTCGTAGCGGGCCGCGGGAGAGAGACCCAGTACTTC
CDR3: CASSIDLVAGRGRETQYF

V: TRBV13
size: once
D: NA
J: TRBJ2-5
DNA: TGTGCCAGCAGCTTAGACGGGACCCAGTACTTC
CDR3: CASSLDGTQYF

V: TRBV27
size: NA
D: TRBD2
J: TRBJ2-3
DNA: TGTGCCAGCAGTGGCGGGAGCGGCACAGATACGCAGTATTTT
CDR3: CASSGGSGTDTQYF

V: TRBV6-5
size: NA
D: NA
J: TRBJ1-1
DNA: TGTGCCAGCAGTTTAGACTCTGAAGCTTTCTTT
CDR3: CASSLDSEAFF

V: TRBV4-1
size: NA
D: TRBD2
J: TRBJ2-7
DNA: TGCGCCAGCAGCCGCCTAGCGGGGGCCTACGAGCAGTACTTC
CDR3: CASSRLAGAYEQYF

V: TRBV18
size: NA
D: NA
J: TRBJ2-3
DNA: TGTGCCAGCTCACCCGTTTTTCGGGGGATTGACACAGATACGCAGTATTTT
CDR3: CASSPVFRGIDTDTQYF

V: TRBV28
size: once
D: NA
J: TRBJ1-4
DNA: TGTGCCAGCAGGGCTAGTCTAGCAACTAATGAAAAACTGTTTTTT
CDR3: CASRASLATNEKLFF